This T cell receptor beta chain was retrieved from a study of blood T cell repertoires in COVID-19. Study context: The samples span acute and convalescent COVID-19 from the United States, Italy and Spain.

Source study methods: How many nucleated cells were present was estimated from reference gene primer amplification. Sequencing was performed with immunoSEQ multiplex PCR; in TCRdb, only in-frame clones are kept and a portion is missing. That table supplies the V and J calls and clone size; D and trimming were determined from the DNA. This table has approximately 200,000 clones, roughly four fifths appearing once. The V gene's germline CDR1 is MGHRA and CDR2 YSYEKL. Trimming removed 0 bases from V and 3 bases from J, with 5 bases in between. The CDR3 is made up of 14 amino acids. Cohorts were determined from participant-reported clinical history.

The chain uses TRBV4-1 and TRBJ2-2; D ambiguous. Source material: PBMCs or T cells enriched from blood (not recorded which). This receptor was identified in a man aged 35-49 years who had recovered from COVID-19. CDR3 in DNA: TGCGCCAGCAGCCAAGATCCTTACACCGGGGAGCTGTTTTTT. Encoded protein: CASSQDPYTGELFF.